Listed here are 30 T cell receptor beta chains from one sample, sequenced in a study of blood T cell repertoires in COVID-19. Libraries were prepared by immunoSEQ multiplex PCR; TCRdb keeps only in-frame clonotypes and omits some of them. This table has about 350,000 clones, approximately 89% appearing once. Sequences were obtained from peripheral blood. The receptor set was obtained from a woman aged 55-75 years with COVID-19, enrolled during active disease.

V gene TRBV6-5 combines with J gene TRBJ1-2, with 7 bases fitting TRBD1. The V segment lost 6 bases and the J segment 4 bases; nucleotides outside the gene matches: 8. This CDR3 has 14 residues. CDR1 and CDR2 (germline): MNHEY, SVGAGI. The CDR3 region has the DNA TGTGCCAGCAGAAGGGACAGCGGTCTCTATGGCTACACCTTC. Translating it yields CASRRDSGLYGYTF.

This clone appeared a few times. The DNA of the CDR3 is TGTGCCAGCAGCTCTAGTAATGGCTACACCTTC. Translating gives CASSSSNGYTF. The chain employs TRBV3-1 (or the pseudogene TRBV3-2) and TRBJ1-2, with no clear D. Between the trimmed V and J ends, which lost 5 bases and 6 bases, there was a span of 7 bases. Germline V gives CDR1 LGHDT, CDR2 YNNKEL (reference sequence). The CDR3 contains 11 residues.

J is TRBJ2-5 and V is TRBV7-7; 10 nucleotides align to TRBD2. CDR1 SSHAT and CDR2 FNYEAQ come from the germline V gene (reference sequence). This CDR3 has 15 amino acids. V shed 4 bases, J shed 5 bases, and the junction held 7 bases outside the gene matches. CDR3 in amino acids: CASSYSGGWLETQYF. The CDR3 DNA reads TGTGCCAGCAGCTATAGCGGGGGGTGGTTGGAGACCCAGTACTTC.

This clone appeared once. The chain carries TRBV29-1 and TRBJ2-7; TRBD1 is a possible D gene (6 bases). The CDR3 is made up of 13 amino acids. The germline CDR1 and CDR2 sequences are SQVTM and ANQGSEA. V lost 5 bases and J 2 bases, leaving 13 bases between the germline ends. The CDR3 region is CSVFGTSPYEQYF. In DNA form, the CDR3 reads TGCAGCGTTTTCGGGACATCCCCCTACGAGCAGTACTTC.

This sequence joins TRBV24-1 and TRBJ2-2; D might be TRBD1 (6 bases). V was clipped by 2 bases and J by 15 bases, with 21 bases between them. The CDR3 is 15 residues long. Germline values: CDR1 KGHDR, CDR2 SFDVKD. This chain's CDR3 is CATSDSTGKTRRLFF. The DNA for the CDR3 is TGTGCCACCAGTGATTCGACAGGAAAAACTCGAAGGTTGTTTTTT.

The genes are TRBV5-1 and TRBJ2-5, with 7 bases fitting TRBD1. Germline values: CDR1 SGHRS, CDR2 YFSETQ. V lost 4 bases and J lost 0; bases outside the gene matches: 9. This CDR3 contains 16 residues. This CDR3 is CASSLPLTGNQETQYF. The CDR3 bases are TGCGCCAGCAGCCTACCTTTGACAGGGAACCAAGAGACCCAGTACTTC.

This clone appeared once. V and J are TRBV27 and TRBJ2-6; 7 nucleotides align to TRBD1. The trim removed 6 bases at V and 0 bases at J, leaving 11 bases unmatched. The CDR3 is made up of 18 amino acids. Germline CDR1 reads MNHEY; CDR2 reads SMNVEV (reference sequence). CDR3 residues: CASSLQTGTSSGANVLTF. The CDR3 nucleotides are TGTGCCAGCAGCCTCCAGACAGGGACGAGCTCTGGGGCCAACGTCCTGACTTTC.

The CDR3 sequence: CASSYSGTGSYGYTF. As DNA, the CDR3 is TGTGCCAGCAGTTACTCCGGGACAGGGTCGTATGGCTACACCTTC. This chain connects TRBV6-5 to TRBJ1-2; 9 bases map to TRBD1. Germline lookup yields CDR1 MNHEY and CDR2 SVGAGI. V dropped 0 bases and J dropped 5; count of bases not matched to a gene: 4. CDR3 length: 15 residues.

The CDR3, as DNA: TGTGCCAGCAGCCCCTCGACAGTTAACTATGGCTACACCTTC. Its translation: CASSPSTVNYGYTF. V and J are TRBV6-4 and TRBJ1-2; a weak D match, TRBD1 (5 bases). Trimming removed 6 bases at V and 1 base at J, with 12 bases between. Looked up from germline, CDR1 is MRHNA and CDR2 is SNTAGT. This CDR3 contains 14 residues.

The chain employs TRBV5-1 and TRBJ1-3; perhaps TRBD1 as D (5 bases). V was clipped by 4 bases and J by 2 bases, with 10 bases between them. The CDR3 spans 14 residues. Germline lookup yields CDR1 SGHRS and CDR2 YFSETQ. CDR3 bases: TGCGCCAGCAGCCCGGCGGGGGCTGGAAACACCATATATTTT. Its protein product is CASSPAGAGNTIYF.

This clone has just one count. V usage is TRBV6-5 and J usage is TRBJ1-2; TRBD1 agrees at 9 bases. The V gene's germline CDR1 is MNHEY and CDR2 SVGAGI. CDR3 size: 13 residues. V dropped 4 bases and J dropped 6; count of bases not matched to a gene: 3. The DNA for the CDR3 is TGTGCCAGCAGTTGGGGACAGGGTGATGGCTACACCTTC. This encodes CASSWGQGDGYTF.

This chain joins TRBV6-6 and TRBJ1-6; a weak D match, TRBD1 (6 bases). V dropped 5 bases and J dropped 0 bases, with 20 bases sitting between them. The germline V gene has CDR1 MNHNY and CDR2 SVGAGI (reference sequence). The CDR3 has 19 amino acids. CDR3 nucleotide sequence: TGTGCCAGCAGTCGAAGCGCCCTCACAGGGAGCTCCTATAATTCACCCCTCCACTTT. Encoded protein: CASSRSALTGSSYNSPLHF.

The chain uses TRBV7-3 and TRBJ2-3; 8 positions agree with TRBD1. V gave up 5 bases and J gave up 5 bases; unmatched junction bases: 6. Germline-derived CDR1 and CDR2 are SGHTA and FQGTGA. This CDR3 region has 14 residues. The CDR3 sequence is CASSPTGGKDTQYF. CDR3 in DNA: TGTGCCAGCAGCCCTACAGGGGGAAAAGATACGCAGTATTTT.

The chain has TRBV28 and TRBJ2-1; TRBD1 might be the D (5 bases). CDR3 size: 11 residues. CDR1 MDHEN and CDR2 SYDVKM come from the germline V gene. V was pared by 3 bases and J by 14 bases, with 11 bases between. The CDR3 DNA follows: TGTGCCAGCAGTTTTCAGGGCACCAAGTTCTTC. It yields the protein CASSFQGTKFF.

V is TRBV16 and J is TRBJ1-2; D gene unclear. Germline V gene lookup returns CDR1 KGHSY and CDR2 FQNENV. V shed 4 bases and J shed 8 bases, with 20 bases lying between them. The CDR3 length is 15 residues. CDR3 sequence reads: CASSLGSLNYGGYTF. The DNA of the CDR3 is TGTGCCAGCAGCCTTGGCTCGCTAAACTATGGAGGCTACACCTTC. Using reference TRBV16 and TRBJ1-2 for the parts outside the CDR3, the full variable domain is GEEVAQTPKHLVRGEGQKAKLYCAPIKGHSYVFWYQQVLKNEFKFLISFQNENVFDETGMPKERFSAKCLPNSPCSLEIQATKLEDSAVYFCASSLGSLNYGGYTFGSGTRLTVV.

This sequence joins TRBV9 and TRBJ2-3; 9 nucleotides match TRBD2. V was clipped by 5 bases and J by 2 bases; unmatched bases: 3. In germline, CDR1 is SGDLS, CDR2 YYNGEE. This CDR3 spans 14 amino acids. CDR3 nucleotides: TGTGCCAGCAGTTTAGCGGGGGTCACAGATACGCAGTATTTT. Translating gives CASSLAGVTDTQYF.

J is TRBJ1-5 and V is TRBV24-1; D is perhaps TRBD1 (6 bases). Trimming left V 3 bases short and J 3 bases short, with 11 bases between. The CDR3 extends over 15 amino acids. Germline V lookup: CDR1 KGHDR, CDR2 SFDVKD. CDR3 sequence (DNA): TGTGCCACCAGTGATGGGGGGGCTAACAATCAGCCCCAGCATTTT. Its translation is CATSDGGANNQPQHF.

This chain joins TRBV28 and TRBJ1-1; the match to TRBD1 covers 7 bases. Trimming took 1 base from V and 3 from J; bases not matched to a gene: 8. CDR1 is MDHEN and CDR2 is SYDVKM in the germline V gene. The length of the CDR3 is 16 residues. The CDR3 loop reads CASSLFRGRGDTEAFF. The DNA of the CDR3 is TGTGCCAGCAGTTTATTCCGTGGCAGGGGGGACACTGAAGCTTTCTTT. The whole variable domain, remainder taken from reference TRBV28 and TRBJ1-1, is DVKVTQSSRYLVKRTGEKVFLECVQDMDHENMFWYRQDPGLGLRLIYFSYDVKMKEKGDIPEGYSVSREKKERFSLILESASTNQTSMYLCASSLFRGRGDTEAFFGQGTRLTVV.

The CDR3 region is CAISETGQLGPYEQYF. DNA of the CDR3: TGTGCCATCAGTGAGACGGGACAGCTGGGACCCTACGAGCAGTACTTC. J is TRBJ2-7 and V is TRBV10-3; 7 nucleotides match TRBD1. With V trimmed by 2 bases and J by 2 bases, 9 bases remained unmatched. The CDR3 sequence is 16 residues long. CDR1 and CDR2 (germline): ENHRY, SYGVKD.

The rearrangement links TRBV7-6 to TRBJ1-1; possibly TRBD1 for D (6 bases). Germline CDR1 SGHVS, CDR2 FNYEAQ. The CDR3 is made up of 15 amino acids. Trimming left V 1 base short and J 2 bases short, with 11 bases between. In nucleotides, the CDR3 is TGTGCCAGCAGCTTAGGCACAGGGTTTAACACTGAAGCTTTCTTT. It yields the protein CASSLGTGFNTEAFF. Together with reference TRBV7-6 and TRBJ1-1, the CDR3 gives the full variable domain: GAGVSQSPRYKVTKRGQDVALRCDPISGHVSLYWYRQALGQGPEFLTYFNYEAQQDKSGLPNDRFSAERPEGSISTLTIQRTEQRDSAMYRCASSLGTGFNTEAFFGQGTRLTVV.

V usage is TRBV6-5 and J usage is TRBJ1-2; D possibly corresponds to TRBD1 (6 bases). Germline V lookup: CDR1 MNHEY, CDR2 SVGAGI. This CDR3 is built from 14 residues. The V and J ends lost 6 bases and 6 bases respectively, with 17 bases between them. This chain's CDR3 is CASSSNRARDGYTF. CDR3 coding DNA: TGTGCCAGCAGCTCCAACAGGGCCCGAGATGGCTACACCTTC.

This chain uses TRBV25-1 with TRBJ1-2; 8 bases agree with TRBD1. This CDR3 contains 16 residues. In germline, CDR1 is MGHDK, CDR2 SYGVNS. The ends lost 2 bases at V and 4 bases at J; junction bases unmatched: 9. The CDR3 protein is CASSESGQGNRYGYTF. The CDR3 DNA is TGTGCCAGCAGTGAAAGTGGACAGGGAAATCGCTATGGCTACACCTTC.

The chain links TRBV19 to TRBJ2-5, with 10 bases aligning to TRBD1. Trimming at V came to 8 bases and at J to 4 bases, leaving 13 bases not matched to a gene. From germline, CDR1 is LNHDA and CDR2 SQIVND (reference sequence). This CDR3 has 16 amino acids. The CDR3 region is CASAQPGQGRAETQYF. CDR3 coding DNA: TGTGCCAGTGCGCAACCGGGACAGGGGCGGGCAGAGACCCAGTACTTC.

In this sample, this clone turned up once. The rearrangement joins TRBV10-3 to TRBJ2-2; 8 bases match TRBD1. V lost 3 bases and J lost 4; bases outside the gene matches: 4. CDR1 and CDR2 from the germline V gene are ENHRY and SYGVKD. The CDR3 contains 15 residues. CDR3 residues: CAISELQGGTGELFF. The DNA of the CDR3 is TGTGCCATCAGTGAATTACAGGGGGGCACCGGGGAGCTGTTTTTT.

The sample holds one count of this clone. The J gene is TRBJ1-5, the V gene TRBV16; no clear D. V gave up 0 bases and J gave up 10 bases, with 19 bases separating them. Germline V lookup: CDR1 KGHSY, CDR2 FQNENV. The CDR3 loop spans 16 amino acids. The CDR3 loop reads CASSQSTVNPQIPQHF. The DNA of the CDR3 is TGTGCCAGCAGCCAATCCACAGTGAACCCCCAGATCCCCCAGCATTTT.

The CDR3 sequence: CASSSGQNYEQYF. The CDR3 DNA is TGCGCCAGCAGCTCCGGACAGAACTACGAGCAGTACTTC. The chain carries TRBV5-1 and TRBJ2-7; TRBD1 might be the D (6 bases). There are 13 residues in the CDR3. Germline loops: CDR1 SGHRS, CDR2 YFSETQ. With 3 bases removed from V and 3 bases from J, the gap between germline ends came to 10 bases. Combining the CDR3 with reference TRBV5-1 and TRBJ2-7 gives the whole variable domain KAGVTQTPRYLIKTRGQQVTLSCSPISGHRSVSWYQQTPGQGLQFLFEYFSETQRNKGNFPGRFSGRQFSNSRSEMNVSTLELGDSALYLCASSSGQNYEQYFGPGTRLTVT.

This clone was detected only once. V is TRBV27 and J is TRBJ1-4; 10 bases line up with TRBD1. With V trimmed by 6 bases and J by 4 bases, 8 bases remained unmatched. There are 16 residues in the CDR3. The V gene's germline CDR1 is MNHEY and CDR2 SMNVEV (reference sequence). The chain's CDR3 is CASRRDRGFLNEKLFF. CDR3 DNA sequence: TGTGCCAGCAGGAGGGACAGGGGTTTCCTTAATGAAAAACTGTTTTTT.

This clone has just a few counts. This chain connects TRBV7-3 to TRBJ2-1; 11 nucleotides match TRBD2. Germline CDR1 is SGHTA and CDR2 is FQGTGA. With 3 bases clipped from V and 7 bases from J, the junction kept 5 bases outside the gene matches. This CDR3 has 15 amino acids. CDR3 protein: CASSFSGGATNEQFF. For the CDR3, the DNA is TGTGCCAGCAGCTTTAGCGGGGGGGCCACGAATGAGCAGTTCTTC.

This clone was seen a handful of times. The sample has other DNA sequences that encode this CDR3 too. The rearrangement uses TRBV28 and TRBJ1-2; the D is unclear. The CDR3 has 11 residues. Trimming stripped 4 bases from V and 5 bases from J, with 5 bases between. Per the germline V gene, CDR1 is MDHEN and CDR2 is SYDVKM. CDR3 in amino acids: CASSSGYGYTF. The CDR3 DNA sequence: TGTGCCAGCAGTTCGGGGTATGGCTACACCTTC.

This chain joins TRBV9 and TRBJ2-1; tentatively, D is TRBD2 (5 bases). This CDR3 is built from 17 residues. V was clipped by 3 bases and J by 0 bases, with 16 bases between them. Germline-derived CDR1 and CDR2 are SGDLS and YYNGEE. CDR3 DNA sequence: TGTGCCAGCAGCGGGACTCTTTTTTTGAGCTCCTACAATGAGCAGTTCTTC. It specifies CASSGTLFLSSYNEQFF.